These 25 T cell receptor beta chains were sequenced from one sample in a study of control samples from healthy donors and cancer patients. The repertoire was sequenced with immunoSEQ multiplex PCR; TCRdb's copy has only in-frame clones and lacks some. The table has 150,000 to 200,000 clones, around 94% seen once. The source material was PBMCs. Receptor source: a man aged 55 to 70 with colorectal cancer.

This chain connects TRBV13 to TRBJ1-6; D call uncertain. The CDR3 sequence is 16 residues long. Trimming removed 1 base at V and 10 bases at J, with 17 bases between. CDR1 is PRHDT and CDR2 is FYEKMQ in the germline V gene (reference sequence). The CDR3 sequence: CASSLEGPRVRSPLHF. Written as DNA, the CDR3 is TGTGCCAGCAGCTTAGAAGGCCCAAGGGTCCGGTCACCCCTCCACTTT.

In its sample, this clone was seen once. This CDR3 reads CSVEGAGETQYF. The CDR3 region has the DNA TGCAGCGTTGAAGGGGCAGGAGAGACCCAGTACTTC. J is TRBJ2-5 and V is TRBV29-1; D is undetermined. Looked up from germline, CDR1 is SQVTM and CDR2 is ANQGSEA. The CDR3 is 12 amino acids. V was pared by 1 base and J by 4 bases, with 7 bases between. The whole variable domain, remainder taken from reference TRBV29-1 and TRBJ2-5, is SAVISQKPSRDICQRGTSLTIQCQVDSQVTMMFWYRQQPGQSLTLIATANQGSEATYESGFVIDKFPISRPNLTFSTLTVSNMSPEDSSIYLCSVEGAGETQYFGPGTRLLVL.

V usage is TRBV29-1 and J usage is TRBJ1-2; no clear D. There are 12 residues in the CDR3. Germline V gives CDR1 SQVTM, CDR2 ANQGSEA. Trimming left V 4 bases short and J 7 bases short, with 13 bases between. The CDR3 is CSVVPPKGGYTF. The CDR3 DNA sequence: TGCAGCGTTGTCCCCCCGAAGGGTGGCTACACCTTC.

CDR3 amino acids: CASSNGPGNEQFF. The CDR3 bases are TGTGCCAGCTCAAATGGCCCAGGGAATGAGCAGTTCTTC. The chain links TRBV18 to TRBJ2-1; D is perhaps TRBD1 (5 bases). V gave up 5 bases and J gave up 7 bases, with 12 bases separating them. Per the germline V gene, CDR1 is KGHSH and CDR2 is LQKENI. There are 13 residues in the CDR3.

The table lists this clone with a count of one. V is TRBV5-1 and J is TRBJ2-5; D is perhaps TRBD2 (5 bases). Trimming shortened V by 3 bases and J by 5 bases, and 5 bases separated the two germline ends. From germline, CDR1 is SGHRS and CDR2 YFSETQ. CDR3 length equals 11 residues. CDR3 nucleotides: TGCGCCAGCAGCTGGGAGGAGACCCAGTACTTC. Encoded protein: CASSWEETQYF. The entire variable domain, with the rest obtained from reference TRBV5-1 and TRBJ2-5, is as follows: KAGVTQTPRYLIKTRGQQVTLSCSPISGHRSVSWYQQTPGQGLQFLFEYFSETQRNKGNFPGRFSGRQFSNSRSEMNVSTLELGDSALYLCASSWEETQYFGPGTRLLVL.

The CDR3 bases are TGCGCCAGCAGCTTGGAGACAGGGGGCATTAACTATGGCTACACCTTC. Amino acid sequence: CASSLETGGINYGYTF. The V call is TRBV5-1, the J call TRBJ1-2; TRBD1 agrees at 10 bases. The length of the CDR3 is 16 residues. Germline CDR1 SGHRS, CDR2 YFSETQ. V shed 0 bases, J shed 1 base, and the junction held 3 bases outside the gene matches.

In DNA form, the CDR3 reads TGTGCCAGCAGCTTGATGGGGGGGGATAATTCACCCCTCCACTTT. It encodes CASSLMGGDNSPLHF. The chain is built from TRBV5-8 and TRBJ1-6; D perhaps matches TRBD1 (5 bases). Trimming left V 1 base short and J 5 bases short, with 10 bases between. CDR1 is SGHTS and CDR2 is YDEGEE in the germline V gene. The CDR3 contains 15 residues.

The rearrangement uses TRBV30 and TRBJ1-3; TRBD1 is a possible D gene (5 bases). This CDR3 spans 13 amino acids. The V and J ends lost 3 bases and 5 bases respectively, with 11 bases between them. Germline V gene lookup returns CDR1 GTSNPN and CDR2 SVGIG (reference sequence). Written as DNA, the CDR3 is TGTGCCTGGAGAACAGGTTTGCGAAACACCATATATTTT. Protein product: CAWRTGLRNTIYF.

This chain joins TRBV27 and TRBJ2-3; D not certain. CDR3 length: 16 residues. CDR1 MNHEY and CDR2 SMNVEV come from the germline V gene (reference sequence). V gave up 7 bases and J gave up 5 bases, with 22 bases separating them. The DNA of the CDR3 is TGTGCCAGCAAAACCCGTCACGTCCCCCCGCAAGATACGCAGTATTTT. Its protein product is CASKTRHVPPQDTQYF.

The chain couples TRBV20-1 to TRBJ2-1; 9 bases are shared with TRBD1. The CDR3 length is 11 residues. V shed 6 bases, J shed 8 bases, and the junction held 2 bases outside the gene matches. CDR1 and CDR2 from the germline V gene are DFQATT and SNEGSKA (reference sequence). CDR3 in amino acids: CSARTGDEQFF. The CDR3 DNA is TGCAGTGCCCGGACAGGGGATGAGCAGTTCTTC.

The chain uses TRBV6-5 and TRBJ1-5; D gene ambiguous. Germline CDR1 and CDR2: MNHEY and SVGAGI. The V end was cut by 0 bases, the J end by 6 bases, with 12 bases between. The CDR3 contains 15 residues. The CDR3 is CASSYSGDRGQPQHF. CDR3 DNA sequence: TGTGCCAGCAGTTACTCCGGCGATCGGGGTCAGCCCCAGCATTTT.

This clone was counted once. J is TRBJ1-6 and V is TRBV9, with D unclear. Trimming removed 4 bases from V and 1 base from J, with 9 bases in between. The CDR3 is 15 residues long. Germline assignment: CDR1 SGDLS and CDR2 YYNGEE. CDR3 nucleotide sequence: TGTGCCAGCAGCCCCCTAGCGTCCTATAATTCACCCCTCCACTTT. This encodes CASSPLASYNSPLHF. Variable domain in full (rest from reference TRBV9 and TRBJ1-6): DSGVTQTPKHLITATGQRVTLRCSPRSGDLSVYWYQQSLDQGLQFLIQYYNGEERAKGNILERFSAQQFPDLHSELNLSSLELGDSALYFCASSPLASYNSPLHFGNGTRLTVT.

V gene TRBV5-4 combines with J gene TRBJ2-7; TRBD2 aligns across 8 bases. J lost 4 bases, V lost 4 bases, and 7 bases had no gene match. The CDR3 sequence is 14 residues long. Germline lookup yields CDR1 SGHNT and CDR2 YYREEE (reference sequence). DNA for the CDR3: TGTGCCAGCAGCCGGGGGGGGACCATTTACGAGCAGTACTTC. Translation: CASSRGGTIYEQYF. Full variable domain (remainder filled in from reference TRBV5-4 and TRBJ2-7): ETGVTQSPTHLIKTRGQQVTLRCSSQSGHNTVSWYQQALGQGPQFIFQYYREEENGRGNFPPRFSGLQFPNYSSELNVNALELDDSALYLCASSRGGTIYEQYFGPGTRLTVT.

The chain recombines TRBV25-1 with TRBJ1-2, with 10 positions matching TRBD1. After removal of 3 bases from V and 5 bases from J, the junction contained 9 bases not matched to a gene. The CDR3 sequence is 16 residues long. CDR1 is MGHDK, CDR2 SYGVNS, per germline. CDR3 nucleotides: TGTGCCAGCAGTGATATTTTGGGACAGGGGAGTTATGGCTACACCTTC. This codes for CASSDILGQGSYGYTF.

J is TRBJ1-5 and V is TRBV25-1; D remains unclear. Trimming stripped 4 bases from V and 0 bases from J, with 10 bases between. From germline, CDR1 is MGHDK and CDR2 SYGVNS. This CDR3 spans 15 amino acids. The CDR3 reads CASSGGGNSNQPQHF. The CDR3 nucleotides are TGTGCCAGCAGTGGGGGAGGGAATAGCAATCAGCCCCAGCATTTT.

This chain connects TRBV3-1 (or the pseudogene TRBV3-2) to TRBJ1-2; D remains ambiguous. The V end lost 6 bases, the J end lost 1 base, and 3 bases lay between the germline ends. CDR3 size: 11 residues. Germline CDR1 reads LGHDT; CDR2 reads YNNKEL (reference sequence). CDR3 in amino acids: CASRDNYGYTF. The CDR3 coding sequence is TGTGCCAGCAGGGATAACTATGGCTACACCTTC.

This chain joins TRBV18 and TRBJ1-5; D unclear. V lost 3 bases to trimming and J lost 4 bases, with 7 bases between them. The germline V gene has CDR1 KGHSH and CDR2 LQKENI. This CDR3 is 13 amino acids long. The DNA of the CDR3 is TGTGCCAGCTCACCGGGCGCTAATCAGCCCCAGCATTTT. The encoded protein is CASSPGANQPQHF. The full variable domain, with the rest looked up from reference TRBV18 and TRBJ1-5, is NAGVMQNPRHLVRRRGQEARLRCSPMKGHSHVYWYRQLPEEGLKFMVYLQKENIIDESGMPKERFSAEFPKEGPSILRIQQVVRGDSAAYFCASSPGANQPQHFGDGTRLSIL.

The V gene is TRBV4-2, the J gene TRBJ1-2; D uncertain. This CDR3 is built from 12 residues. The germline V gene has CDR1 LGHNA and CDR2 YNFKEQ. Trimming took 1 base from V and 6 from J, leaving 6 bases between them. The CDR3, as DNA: TGTGCCAGCAGCCAAGGAAGGGATGGCTACACCTTC. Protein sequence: CASSQGRDGYTF.

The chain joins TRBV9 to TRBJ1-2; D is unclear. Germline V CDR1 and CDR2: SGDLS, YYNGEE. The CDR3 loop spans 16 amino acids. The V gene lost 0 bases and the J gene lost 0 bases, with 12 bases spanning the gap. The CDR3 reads CASSVEVGLANYGYTF. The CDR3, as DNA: TGTGCCAGCAGCGTAGAAGTAGGATTAGCTAACTATGGCTACACCTTC.

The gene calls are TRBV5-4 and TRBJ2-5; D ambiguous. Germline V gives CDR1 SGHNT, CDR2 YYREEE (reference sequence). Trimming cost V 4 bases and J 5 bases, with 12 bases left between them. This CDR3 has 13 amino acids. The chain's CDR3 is CASSLPREETQYF. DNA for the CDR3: TGTGCCAGCAGCCTACCCAGAGAGGAGACCCAGTACTTC.

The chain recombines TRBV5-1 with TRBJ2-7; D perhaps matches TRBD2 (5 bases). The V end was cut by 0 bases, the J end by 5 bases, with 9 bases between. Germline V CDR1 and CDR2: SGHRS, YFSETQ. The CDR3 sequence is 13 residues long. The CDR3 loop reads CASSLATGNEQYF. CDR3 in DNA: TGCGCCAGCAGCTTGGCCACGGGAAACGAGCAGTACTTC.

CDR3 coding DNA: TGTGCCAGTACCGCCGTATTCGTGGGCAATCAGCCCCAGCATTTT. The encoded protein is CASTAVFVGNQPQHF. The chain recombines TRBV19 with TRBJ1-5; no definite D call. CDR1 and CDR2 from the germline V gene are LNHDA and SQIVND (reference sequence). The CDR3 has 15 residues. V lost 7 bases and J 2 bases, leaving 15 bases between the germline ends. The variable domain in full, with the rest retrieved from reference TRBV19 and TRBJ1-5, is DGGITQSPKYLFRKEGQNVTLSCEQNLNHDAMYWYRQDPGQGLRLIYYSQIVNDFQKGDIAEGYSVSREKKESFPLTVTSAQKNPTAFYLCASTAVFVGNQPQHFGDGTRLSIL.

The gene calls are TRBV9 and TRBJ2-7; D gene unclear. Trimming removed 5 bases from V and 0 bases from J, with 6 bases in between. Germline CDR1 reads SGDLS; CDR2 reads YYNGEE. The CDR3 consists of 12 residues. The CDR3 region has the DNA TGTGCCAGCAGTGGGGACTCCTACGAGCAGTACTTC. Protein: CASSGDSYEQYF.

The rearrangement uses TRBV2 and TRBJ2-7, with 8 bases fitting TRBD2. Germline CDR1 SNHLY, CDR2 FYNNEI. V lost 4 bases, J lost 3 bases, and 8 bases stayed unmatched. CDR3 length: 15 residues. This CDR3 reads CASSGAAGGVYEQYF. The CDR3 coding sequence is TGTGCCAGCAGTGGAGCGGCGGGGGGCGTCTACGAGCAGTACTTC.

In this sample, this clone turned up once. The CDR3 is CASSYTQSQETQYF. DNA for the CDR3: TGTGCCAGCAGTTACACACAATCCCAAGAGACCCAGTACTTC. This chain links TRBV6-6 with TRBJ2-5; D is undetermined. The CDR3 has 14 residues. V was pared by 2 bases and J by 1 base, with 8 bases between. CDR1 is MNHNY and CDR2 is SVGAGI in the germline V gene (reference sequence).